This note documents a single TCR beta chain sequence. Its antigen remains unidentified. The sample originates from a study of cytomegalovirus exposure and HLA in healthy donors. About the study: Across some 400 genotyped donors, just over 80% landed in the Caucasian-associated ancestry cluster.

13 Jbeta primers and 60 Vbeta primers were used for the PCR. Per the original data handling: Roughly 10 million shared chains were among around 80 million unique TCR beta chains counted in a later analysis. Method: immunoSEQ multiplex PCR; TCRdb's copy keeps in-frame clones and lacks some. V, J and clone size derive from that table, while D and trimming were established from the DNA sequence. The repertoire table contains about 75,000 clones. Overall study findings and caveats: Researchers reportedly found TCR beta sequences accurately predicted most subjects' HLA-A and HLA-B alleles. In an earlier analysis, about 87% or about 30%: the productive usage of most TCR beta V segments.

In germline, CDR1 is LNHDA, CDR2 SQIVND (reference sequence). V was pared by 3 bases and J by 1 base, with 8 bases between. CDR3 length equals 14 residues. This clonotype originated in a man aged 18 to 29 in good health and CMV-seropositive. The sample taken for sequencing was PBMCs. The chain is built from TRBV19 and TRBJ2-3; D is uncertain. This CDR3 is CASSIFQGTDTQYF. The DNA for the CDR3 is TGTGCCAGTAGTATTTTCCAGGGCACAGATACGCAGTATTTT.